This T cell receptor beta chain was recovered during a study of CD8+ T cells in alopecia areata. PBMCs yielded sorted CD4+ and CD8+ T cells. Whole-study findings and limits: Resident alphabeta T cells of normal skin are also sequenced in scalp samples. Between patients, shared TCR sequences were less clear than in mice. This was possibly due in part to HLA diversity in the patient population. Normal scalp showed lower clonality than lesional scalp, especially alopecia totalis/universalis.

In its sample, this clone was seen a few times. Its antigen is not identified. The CDR3 loop spans 14 amino acids. Per germline, CDR1 SGHDN and CDR2 FVKESK. Trimming removed 4 bases from V and 8 bases from J; junction bases left unmatched: 6. Extraction of RNA preceded its reverse transcription into cDNA, which served as the sequencing template. Data came from immunoSEQ multiplex PCR; TCRdb stores just in-frame clones and leaves some out. The sample gives 98,000 or so clones, around 55% of which show up once; less than 25% is in the top ten. The sequenced sample consisted of CD8+ T cells sorted from blood. The clonotype originates from a human donor in good health. The chain combines TRBV14 with TRBJ1-4; 8 nucleotides line up with TRBD1. CDR3 coding DNA: TGTGCCAGCAGCCCCCGGACAGGGAGGGAAAAACTGTTTTTT. It is translated as CASSPRTGREKLFF.